Included here is one T cell receptor (beta chain) sequence, with context. Its antigen is not identified. Between the trimmed V and J ends, which lost 1 base and 5 bases, there was a span of 11 bases. The CDR3 consists of 14 residues. In germline, CDR1 is MNHEY, CDR2 SMNVEV (reference sequence). The data were obtained in a study of cytomegalovirus exposure and HLA in healthy donors. Study-level results: In a later analysis, TCR beta V- and J-gene trimming was associated with a missense DCLRE1C variant.

Healthy individuals who donated bone marrow served as the donors. PCR employed 60 Vbeta and 13 Jbeta primers. TCRdb keeps only in-frame clones here, not all; method: immunoSEQ multiplex PCR. Counted here are 270,000 or so clones, about nine tenths occurring once; the ten biggest clones make up 1.7%. This TCR derives from a girl aged 2 to 9 in good health and CMV-seronegative. The rearrangement joins TRBV27 to TRBJ2-5; D unresolved. The source material was PBMCs. CDR3: CASSLWSARETQYF. The CDR3 DNA reads TGTGCCAGCAGTTTATGGTCCGCGCGGGAGACCCAGTACTTC.